The present entry profiles one TCR beta chain with its context. What it binds is not known. Amplification used 60 Vbeta primers and 13 Jbeta primers. Here immunoSEQ multiplex PCR was the method, and the copy in TCRdb shows in-frame clones only, minus some. This table has around 150,000 clones, approximately 77% appearing once. V was shortened by 5 bases and J by 3 bases, with 8 bases between the two germline ends. The CDR3 length is 13 residues. From germline, CDR1 is SGHAT and CDR2 FQNNGV. These data belong to a study of cytomegalovirus exposure and HLA in healthy donors. Study-wide results and limits: Whilst most TCR sequences proved rare, a subset of public TCRs occurred across many donors.

Likely unrecorded immune exposures existed in these nominally healthy donors. Sequencing input: PBMCs. This sequence was found in a man between 18 and 29 years old in good health and CMV-seronegative. The V and J genes are TRBV11-2 and TRBJ1-3; no firm D call. CDR3 sequence (DNA): TGTGCCAGCAGCCCCCCCCGTGGAAACACCATATATTTT. Translation: CASSPPRGNTIYF.